This TCR beta chain was sequenced during a study of chemoradiotherapy in HPV16-positive cancers. Concerning this clone: Its antigen is undetermined.

Study results and caveats: Better recurrence-free survival went with HPV-responsive T-cell expansion in HPV16-positive patients.

Method: immunoSEQ multiplex PCR; TCRdb's copy keeps in-frame clones and lacks some. The sample has about 32,000 clones; approximately 88% are singletons. The source of this sequence is a human donor with HPV-associated anogenital cancer. This material consisted of blood, taken from a patient who underwent chemoradiotherapy.

The CDR3 DNA sequence: TGTGCCAGCAGCTTATTCCCGGGGGTCAATGAGCAGTTCTTC. Its protein product is CASSLFPGVNEQFF. The rearrangement uses TRBV7-9 and TRBJ2-1; weak D call: TRBD2 (6 bases). This CDR3 is built from 14 residues. The V end was cut by 2 bases, the J end by 6 bases, with 11 bases between. Germline CDR1 SEHNR, CDR2 FQNEAQ (reference sequence).